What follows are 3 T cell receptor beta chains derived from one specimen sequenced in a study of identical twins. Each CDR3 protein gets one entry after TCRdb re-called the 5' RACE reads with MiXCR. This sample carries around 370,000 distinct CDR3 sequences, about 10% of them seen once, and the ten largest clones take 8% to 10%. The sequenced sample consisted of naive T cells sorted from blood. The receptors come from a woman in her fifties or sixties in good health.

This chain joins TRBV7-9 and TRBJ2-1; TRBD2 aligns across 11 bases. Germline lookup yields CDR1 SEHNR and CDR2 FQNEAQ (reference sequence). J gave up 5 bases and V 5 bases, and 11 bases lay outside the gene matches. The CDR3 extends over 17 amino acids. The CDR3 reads CASSLLAGGPSHNEQFF. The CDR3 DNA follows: TGTGCCAGCAGCCTATTAGCGGGAGGGCCGTCGCACAATGAGCAGTTCTTC.

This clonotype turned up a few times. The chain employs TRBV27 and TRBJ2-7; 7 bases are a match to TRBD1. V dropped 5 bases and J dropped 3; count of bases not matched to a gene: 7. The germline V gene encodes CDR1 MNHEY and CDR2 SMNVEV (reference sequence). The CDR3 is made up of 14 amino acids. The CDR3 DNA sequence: TGTGCCAGCAGTCTCGGGACAGCCTTCTACGAGCAGTACTTC. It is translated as CASSLGTAFYEQYF.

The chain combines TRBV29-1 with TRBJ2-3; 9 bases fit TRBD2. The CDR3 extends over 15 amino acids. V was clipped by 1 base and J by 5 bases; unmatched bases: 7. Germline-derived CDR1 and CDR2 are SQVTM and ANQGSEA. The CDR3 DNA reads TGCAGCGTTGAAGCGGAAGGAGCGGGAGGAGATACGCAGTATTTT. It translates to CSVEAEGAGGDTQYF.